This is a list of T cell receptor beta chains from one sample in a study of blood T cells in healthy people across ages. TCRdb ran MiXCR on the 5' RACE reads and lists one entry per CDR3 protein. The sample has roughly 930,000 distinct CDR3 sequences; around 49% are singletons. Sample: blood. All receptors derive from a man aged 30 to 39 in good health. Both conserved end residues are part of each CDR3. The D gene is left open where the match is weak. Expanded clones are given a class, and other clones once, few, many or no size at all.

clone_size	v_call	d_call	j_call	cdr3_aa	cdr3_nt
NA	TRBV2	NA	TRBJ2-7	CASSAQGSYNEQYF	TGTGCCAGCAGTGCTCAGGGCTCCTACAATGAGCAGTACTTC
NA	TRBV9	NA	TRBJ2-5	CTSSVRQTGETQYF	TGTACCAGCAGCGTGAGACAAACGGGAGAGACCCAGTACTTC
NA	TRBV7-9	TRBD2	TRBJ2-5	CASSITGLAVETQYF	TGTGCCAGCAGCATAACTGGACTAGCGGTCGAGACCCAGTACTTC
NA	TRBV7-2	NA	TRBJ2-7	CAGSSWAGVNYEQYF	TGTGCCGGCAGCTCCTGGGCCGGGGTAAACTACGAGCAGTACTTC
NA	TRBV4-3	NA	TRBJ2-7	CASSQENGGASYEQYF	TGCGCCAGCAGCCAAGAAAACGGGGGCGCATCCTACGAGCAGTACTTC
NA	TRBV20-1	NA	TRBJ2-1	CSSPAGLSYNEQFF	TGCAGTTCCCCCGCGGGCCTCTCCTACAATGAGCAGTTCTTC
few	TRBV5-6	NA	TRBJ2-1	CASSQWTPIFYNEQFF	TGTGCCAGCAGCCAATGGACTCCTATCTTCTACAATGAGCAGTTCTTC
NA	TRBV24-1	NA	TRBJ2-6	CATSGGGASSGANVLTF	TGTGCCACCAGTGGGGGGGGCGCGAGCTCTGGGGCCAACGTCCTGACTTTC
NA	TRBV11-2	NA	TRBJ1-1	CASSSNIIPEAFF	TGTGCCAGCAGCTCCAACATTATCCCTGAAGCTTTCTTT
NA	TRBV12-5	TRBD1	TRBJ2-7	CASAYDRGYEQYF	TGTGCTAGTGCCTATGACAGGGGATACGAGCAGTACTTC
NA	TRBV7-9	NA	TRBJ1-1	CASSSRDKHTEAFF	TGTGCCAGCAGCTCCCGGGACAAGCACACTGAAGCTTTCTTT
NA	TRBV29-1	TRBD2	TRBJ2-1	CSAGEGPGNEQFF	TGCAGCGCCGGGGAGGGGCCGGGCAATGAGCAGTTCTTC
NA	TRBV7-9	TRBD2	TRBJ2-1	CASSLGIATSGNEQFF	TGTGCCAGCAGCTTGGGTATTGCGACTAGCGGTAATGAGCAGTTCTTC
once	TRBV29-1	TRBD1	TRBJ1-2	CSVEPMQGAGGYTF	TGCAGCGTGGAGCCTATGCAGGGGGCAGGGGGCTACACCTTC
NA	TRBV29-1	TRBD1	TRBJ1-1	CSVGQGVTEAFF	TGCAGCGTCGGACAGGGAGTGACTGAAGCTTTCTTT
NA	TRBV20-1	TRBD2	TRBJ2-7	CSAQRGSGSPYEQYF	TGCAGTGCTCAACGGGGTAGCGGGAGTCCCTACGAGCAGTACTTC
few	TRBV11-2	NA	TRBJ1-6	CASSEEYSLNSPLHF	TGTGCCAGCAGCGAAGAGTACAGTCTAAATTCACCCCTCCACTTT
few	TRBV12-3/TRBV12-4	TRBD1	TRBJ2-1	CASRPGQGTYNEQFF	TGTGCCAGCAGACCGGGACAGGGCACCTACAATGAGCAGTTCTTC
few	TRBV3-1	NA	TRBJ1-5	CASSPAGVRNQPQHF	TGTGCCAGCAGCCCCGCCGGGGTACGCAATCAGCCCCAGCATTTT
NA	TRBV15	NA	TRBJ2-2	CATSSAGELNTGELFF	TGTGCCACCAGCAGTGCAGGGGAGTTGAACACCGGGGAGCTGTTTTTT
few	TRBV20-1	NA	TRBJ2-7	CSARDVSRDTNYEQYF	TGCAGTGCTAGAGATGTAAGCCGGGACACAAACTACGAGCAGTACTTC
NA	TRBV4-1	NA	TRBJ2-5	CASSQSGVYQETQYF	TGCGCCAGCAGCCAATCAGGGGTCTACCAAGAGACCCAGTACTTC
few	TRBV4-2	NA	TRBJ1-1	CASSQDWAGRAAFF	TGTGCCAGCAGCCAAGATTGGGCGGGGCGGGCAGCTTTCTTT
once	TRBV13	NA	TRBJ1-2	CASHAGSLGGYTF	TGTGCGAGCCACGCGGGGTCGTTAGGTGGCTACACCTTC
NA	TRBV7-9	NA	TRBJ1-2	CASSLNPGVYGYTF	TGTGCCAGCAGCTTAAACCCAGGGGTCTATGGCTACACCTTC
NA	TRBV7-9	NA	TRBJ2-7	CASSLQLDSYEQYF	TGTGCCAGCAGCTTACAATTAGACTCCTACGAGCAGTACTTC
NA	TRBV29-1	NA	TRBJ1-1	CSVEGRRGSRAEAFF	TGCAGCGTTGAAGGGAGGAGGGGGAGTAGAGCTGAAGCTTTCTTT
few	TRBV20-1	NA	TRBJ2-3	CSTAVEWATDTQYF	TGCAGCACGGCCGTGGAATGGGCCACAGATACGCAGTATTTT
few	TRBV5-1	TRBD1	TRBJ2-5	CASSLTGTEAETQYF	TGCGCCAGCAGCTTGACCGGGACAGAGGCGGAGACCCAGTACTTC
NA	TRBV20-1	TRBD2	TRBJ2-2	CSAPRTSGQTGELFF	TGCAGTGCTCCCAGGACTAGCGGGCAGACCGGGGAGCTGTTTTTT
few	TRBV29-1	NA	TRBJ2-5	CSGRQAVETQYF	TGCAGCGGCCGACAGGCTGTAGAGACCCAGTACTTC
once	TRBV20-1	NA	TRBJ1-2	CSARSTDLGSGYTF	TGCAGTGCTAGATCCACCGACTTGGGGAGTGGCTACACCTTC
few	TRBV6-1	TRBD1	TRBJ2-7	CASRRTGLLYEQYF	TGTGCCAGCAGGCGGACAGGATTACTCTACGAGCAGTACTTC
few	TRBV12-3/TRBV12-4	TRBD1	TRBJ1-2	CASTQGGINGYTF	TGTGCCAGCACCCAGGGGGGTATCAATGGCTACACCTTC
NA	TRBV7-2	TRBD1	TRBJ1-1	CASSLLTGGRSEAFF	TGTGCCAGCAGCTTATTAACAGGGGGCCGCTCTGAAGCTTTCTTT
NA	TRBV6-2/TRBV6-3	TRBD1	TRBJ2-6	CASSTGTGRRANVLTF	TGTGCCAGCAGCACCGGGACAGGCCGTAGGGCTAACGTCCTGACTTTC
NA	TRBV7-2	TRBD1	TRBJ2-1	CASSQDREYEQFF	TGTGCCAGCAGCCAGGACAGGGAGTATGAGCAGTTCTTC
few	TRBV3-1	NA	TRBJ2-7	CASSQTTEGFYEQYF	TGTGCCAGCAGCCAAACCACAGAGGGCTTCTACGAGCAGTACTTC
NA	TRBV5-6	NA	TRBJ2-7	CASTLGGVEQYF	TGTGCCAGCACCTTAGGGGGAGTCGAGCAGTACTTC
NA	TRBV7-9	TRBD1	TRBJ2-7	CASTAQGASRYEQYF	TGTGCCAGCACGGCCCAGGGGGCTTCGCGGTACGAGCAGTACTTC
NA	TRBV27	NA	TRBJ2-7	CASSLFFFSGTRYNEQYF	TGTGCCAGCAGTTTATTTTTTTTCAGTGGGACCCGCTACAATGAGCAGTACTTC
few	TRBV7-2	NA	TRBJ2-1	CASSLGGGDSNEQFF	TGTGCCAGCAGCTTAGGGGGCGGGGACTCCAATGAGCAGTTCTTC
once	TRBV3-1	TRBD2	TRBJ2-2	CASRSPGLWTGELFF	TGTGCCAGCAGATCACCGGGACTATGGACCGGGGAGCTGTTTTTT
once	TRBV11-3	NA	TRBJ2-7	CASRSGQGGHEQYF	TGTGCCAGCAGATCAGGGCAGGGGGGCCACGAGCAGTACTTC
many	TRBV7-9	NA	TRBJ1-6	CASSLALGTSPLHF	TGTGCCAGCAGCTTGGCGCTTGGGACTTCACCCCTCCACTTT
NA	TRBV6-2/TRBV6-3	NA	TRBJ2-1	CASSPPLGEQFF	TGTGCCAGCAGCCCCCCTTTGGGTGAGCAGTTCTTC
NA	TRBV28	TRBD2	TRBJ2-3	CASSPRVLAGVSTDTQYF	TGTGCCAGCAGCCCCAGGGTACTAGCGGGGGTGAGCACAGATACGCAGTATTTT
NA	TRBV12-3/TRBV12-4	TRBD1	TRBJ1-4	CASSARQGKEELFF	TGTGCCAGCAGTGCACGACAGGGGAAGGAAGAACTGTTTTTT
once	TRBV7-9	NA	TRBJ2-5	CASSTSTKGETQYF	TGTGCCAGCAGCACGTCTACAAAAGGGGAGACCCAGTACTTC